The 14 T cell receptor beta chains listed next were all sequenced from one sample in a study of T cells in Graves' hyperthyroidism and ophthalmopathy. The CDR3 regions of TCR beta were amplified from RNA transcripts. HTBI primers were employed in a first-round RT-PCR of the TCR CDR3. TCRdb reanalysed the multiplex PCR reads using MiXCR and keeps one entry per CDR3 protein. The table records about 560,000 distinct CDR3 sequences, about a sixth of them present only once. The sample taken for sequencing was blood. The source is a woman between 18 and 30 years old with Graves' hyperthyroidism.

This rearrangement joins TRBV7-9 to TRBJ1-1, with D maybe TRBD1 (6 bases). CDR3 length equals 12 residues. Trimming took 10 bases from V and 0 from J, leaving 9 bases between them. The germline V gene encodes CDR1 SEHNR and CDR2 FQNEAQ (reference sequence). The CDR3 protein is CATGQMNTEAFF. As DNA, the CDR3 is TGTGCCACAGGACAGATGAACACTGAAGCTTTCTTT.

This clonotype occurred many times. V gene TRBV20-1 combines with J gene TRBJ2-5, with TRBD2 identical over 11 bases. J lost 5 bases, V lost 2 bases, and 4 bases had no gene match. The CDR3 length is 14 residues. Germline loops: CDR1 DFQATT, CDR2 SNEGSKA (reference sequence). CDR3 DNA sequence: TGCAGTGCTAGAATAGCGGGGGGGCCGGAGACCCAGTACTTC. Protein: CSARIAGGPETQYF.

Here the CDR3 DNA reads TGTGCCAGCGGGAGAGGGACAGGCCCTTCCCAGTATTTT. Translating gives CASGRGTGPSQYF. The chain carries TRBV7-2 and TRBJ2-3; 8 bases fit TRBD1. After removal of 8 bases from V and 12 bases from J, the junction contained 13 bases not matched to a gene. The CDR3 contains 13 residues. Germline V gene lookup returns CDR1 SGHTA and CDR2 FQGNSA.

This clonotype has ten or more counts. V gene TRBV6-2 or TRBV6-3 combines with J gene TRBJ1-1; no definite D call. Germline V gene lookup returns CDR1 MNHEY and CDR2 SVGEGT. The CDR3 has 13 residues. The V gene lost 2 bases and the J gene lost 5 bases, with 9 bases spanning the gap. This CDR3 reads CASSYLKGTEAFF. DNA for the CDR3: TGTGCCAGCAGTTACCTTAAGGGAACTGAAGCTTTCTTT.

The J gene is TRBJ2-7, the V gene TRBV3-1; unclear D gene. V was clipped by 4 bases and J by 3 bases, with 16 bases between them. Looked up from germline, CDR1 is LGHDT and CDR2 is YNNKEL (reference sequence). CDR3 length: 15 amino acids. The CDR3 coding sequence is TGTGCCAGCAGCCCCCAGATCTTCCACATCTACGAGCAGTACTTC. Residues: CASSPQIFHIYEQYF.

This clonotype was counted many times. The genes are TRBV20-1 and TRBJ1-4; 9 bases match TRBD1. J was trimmed by 7 bases and V by 6 bases; bases with no gene match: 9. The length of the CDR3 is 14 residues. CDR1 and CDR2 (germline): DFQATT, SNEGSKA (reference sequence). The CDR3 protein is CSALQGAGREKLFF. CDR3 nucleotide sequence: TGCAGTGCGCTACAGGGGGCTGGACGTGAAAAACTGTTTTTT.

This clonotype occurred many times. The V call is TRBV9, the J call TRBJ1-2; 12 positions agree with TRBD1. This CDR3 is 16 amino acids long. The germline CDR1 and CDR2 sequences are SGDLS and YYNGEE. V was pared by 0 bases and J by 5 bases, with 5 bases of the junction left unmatched. CDR3 amino acids: CASSVGLGQGAYGYTF. In DNA, the CDR3 is TGTGCCAGCAGCGTAGGGTTGGGACAGGGGGCATATGGCTACACCTTC.

This clonotype occurred a few times. The J gene is TRBJ2-3, the V gene TRBV2; 7 positions match TRBD1. Trimming took 6 bases from V and 1 from J; bases not matched to a gene: 4. Germline lookup yields CDR1 SNHLY and CDR2 FYNNEI. The CDR3 spans 14 residues. CDR3 DNA: TGTGCCAGCAGCGACAGGGTAGGCACAGATACGCAGTATTTT. Amino acid sequence: CASSDRVGTDTQYF.

This clonotype came up many times. The genes are TRBV28 and TRBJ2-7, with 8 positions matching TRBD1. J was trimmed by 7 bases and V by 6 bases; bases with no gene match: 5. Per the germline V gene, CDR1 is MDHEN and CDR2 is SYDVKM. The CDR3 runs 12 residues. CDR3 sequence (DNA): TGTGCCAGCAGCTGGACAGGGAATGAGCAGTACTTC. Protein: CASSWTGNEQYF.

The chain links TRBV7-9 to TRBJ2-1; a weak D match, TRBD2 (6 bases). The germline CDR1 and CDR2 sequences are SEHNR and FQNEAQ (reference sequence). This CDR3 region has 14 residues. V dropped 1 base and J dropped 6 bases, with 10 bases sitting between them. CDR3 in amino acids: CASSLERASNEQFF. CDR3 DNA: TGTGCCAGCAGCTTAGAGCGGGCTAGCAATGAGCAGTTCTTC. The whole variable domain, remainder taken from reference TRBV7-9 and TRBJ2-1, is DTGVSQNPRHKITKRGQNVTFRCDPISEHNRLYWYRQTLGQGPEFLTYFQNEAQLEKSRLLSDRFSAERPKGSFSTLEIQRTEQGDSAMYLCASSLERASNEQFFGPGTRLTVL.

This clonotype was picked up many times. The chain links TRBV11-3 to TRBJ1-1; a weak D match, TRBD1 (5 bases). Deletions cut 1 base from V and 7 bases from J, with 13 bases between. CDR1 is SGHNT, CDR2 YENEEA, per germline. The CDR3 totals 14 residues. The CDR3 protein is CASSLAGGDGEAFF. DNA of the CDR3: TGTGCCAGCAGCTTAGCCGGGGGAGACGGTGAAGCTTTCTTT.

Worth noting for this clonotype: A much more abundant neighbour one base away suggests this may be a read error. The V and J genes are TRBV30 and TRBJ2-7; TRBD1 matches at 8 bases. This CDR3 is 15 amino acids long. The germline V gene encodes CDR1 GTSNPN and CDR2 SVGIG (reference sequence). V shed 0 bases and J 2 bases; nucleotides not matched to a gene: 6. The CDR3 region has the DNA TGTGCCTGGAGTGTAAGGACAGGGTGGCCCTACGAGCAGTACTTC. Its protein product is CAWSVRTGWPYEQYF. Based on the CDR3 plus reference TRBV30 and TRBJ2-7, the full variable domain is SQTIHQWPATLVQPVGSPLSLECTVEGTSNPNLYWYRQAAGRGLQLLFYSVGIGQISSEVPQNLSASRPQDRQFILSSKKLLLSDSGFYLCAWSVRTGWPYEQYFGPGTRLTVT.

The table lists this clonotype with many counts. J is TRBJ2-7 and V is TRBV28, with D possibly TRBD2 on 5 matching bases. Germline values: CDR1 MDHEN, CDR2 SYDVKM. The CDR3 loop spans 13 amino acids. V lost 6 bases to trimming and J lost 0 bases, with 9 bases between them. The CDR3, as DNA: TGTGCCAGCAGGAGGACTGGCTCCTACGAGCAGTACTTC. Amino acid sequence: CASRRTGSYEQYF.

In its sample, this clonotype was seen many times. The V and J genes are TRBV28 and TRBJ2-7, with 12 bases fitting TRBD2. The germline CDR1 and CDR2 sequences are MDHEN and SYDVKM. With 4 bases clipped from V and 5 bases from J, the junction kept 9 bases outside the gene matches. The CDR3 is made up of 16 amino acids. The CDR3 reads CASSSHTSGRFDEQYF. CDR3 coding DNA: TGTGCCAGCAGTTCTCACACTAGCGGGAGGTTCGACGAGCAGTACTTC.